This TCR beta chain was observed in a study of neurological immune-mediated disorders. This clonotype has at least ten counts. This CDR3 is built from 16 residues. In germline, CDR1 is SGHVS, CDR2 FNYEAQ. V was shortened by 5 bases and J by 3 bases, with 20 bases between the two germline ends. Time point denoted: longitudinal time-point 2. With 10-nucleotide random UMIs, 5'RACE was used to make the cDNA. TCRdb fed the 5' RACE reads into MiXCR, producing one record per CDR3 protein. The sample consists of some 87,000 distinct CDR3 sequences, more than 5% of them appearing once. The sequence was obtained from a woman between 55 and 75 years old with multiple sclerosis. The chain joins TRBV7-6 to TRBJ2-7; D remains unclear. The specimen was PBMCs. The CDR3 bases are TGTGCCAGCAGCAACCCGATGGGCGGCTTAGACTACGAGCAGTACTTC. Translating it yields CASSNPMGGLDYEQYF.